What follows are 23 T cell receptor beta chains derived from one specimen sequenced in a study of cytomegalovirus exposure and HLA in healthy donors. With 60 Vbeta and 13 Jbeta primers, the PCR was carried out. Assay used: immunoSEQ multiplex PCR; TCRdb lists only in-frame clones, some missing. The repertoire includes around 100,000 clones, about 79% of them detected once, and 1.2% sits in the top ten. The sample consisted of PBMCs. The receptor source for this set is a woman younger than 35 in good health and CMV-seronegative.

This clone came up a few times. The rearrangement joins TRBV4-3 to TRBJ2-6; no definite D call. Per the germline V gene, CDR1 is LGHNA and CDR2 is YSLEER. There are 16 residues in the CDR3. With 1 base removed from V and 1 base from J, the gap between germline ends came to 8 bases. The CDR3 region has the DNA TGCGCCAGCAGCCAAGCCTTCACATCTGGGGCCAACGTCCTGACTTTC. Protein: CASSQAFTSGANVLTF.

The rearrangement joins TRBV28 to TRBJ1-2, with 8 bases that match TRBD1. J lost 9 bases, V lost 1 base, and 4 bases had no gene match. Germline V lookup: CDR1 MDHEN, CDR2 SYDVKM. The CDR3 loop spans 13 amino acids. CDR3 in amino acids: CASSLLTGESYTF. The CDR3 region has the DNA TGTGCCAGCAGTTTATTGACAGGGGAGAGCTACACCTTC.

The V call is TRBV11-2, the J call TRBJ2-7; no clear D gene. V was pared by 4 bases and J by 3 bases, with 10 bases between. CDR1 and CDR2 (germline): SGHAT, FQNNGV. This CDR3 has 13 residues. The CDR3 bases are TGTGCCAGCAGCTCCTTGGTCAGCTACGAGCAGTACTTC. Amino acid sequence: CASSSLVSYEQYF.

The chain recombines TRBV6-5 with TRBJ1-6; D gene uncertain. V lost 4 bases and J lost 5, with 12 bases in between. The CDR3 loop spans 15 amino acids. Germline V CDR1 and CDR2: MNHEY, SVGAGI. Written as DNA, the CDR3 is TGTGCCAGCAGTTCCTCCGCGATCCATAATTCACCCCTCCACTTT. Protein product: CASSSSAIHNSPLHF.

The chain joins TRBV5-1 to TRBJ1-5, with TRBD1 identical over 10 bases. CDR3 length equals 15 residues. Germline V gene data show CDR1 as SGHRS and CDR2 as YFSETQ. J lost 5 bases, V lost 4 bases, and 6 bases had no gene match. CDR3 DNA: TGCGCCAGCAGCCCCAGGACAGGGGGAGATCAGCCCCAGCATTTT. It codes for CASSPRTGGDQPQHF.

The chain carries TRBV27 and TRBJ1-1; a weak D match, TRBD1 (5 bases). Germline V gene sequence: CDR1 MNHEY, CDR2 SMNVEV (reference sequence). The CDR3 runs 14 residues. V lost 4 bases and J 4 bases, leaving 13 bases between the germline ends. The CDR3 here is CASSWGTGGTEAFF. CDR3 sequence (DNA): TGTGCCAGCAGTTGGGGTACAGGTGGCACTGAAGCTTTCTTT.

The chain uses TRBV30 and TRBJ1-6; D ambiguous. CDR1 and CDR2 from the germline V gene are GTSNPN and SVGIG (reference sequence). The V end lost 4 bases, the J end lost 6 bases, and 10 bases lay between the germline ends. The CDR3 has 13 residues. CDR3 in DNA: TGTGCCTGGAAGGCGGAAACTAATTCACCCCTCCACTTT. The encoded protein is CAWKAETNSPLHF.

The V call is TRBV9, the J call TRBJ1-4; possible D gene TRBD1, 6 bases. Germline values: CDR1 SGDLS, CDR2 YYNGEE. The CDR3 loop spans 16 amino acids. Trimming cost V 4 bases and J 7 bases, with 20 bases left between them. The CDR3 sequence: CASSPSMGARGEKLFF. The CDR3 nucleotides are TGTGCCAGCAGCCCATCTATGGGGGCGAGGGGTGAAAAACTGTTTTTT.

This clone was counted between two and nine times. This chain uses TRBV21-1 with TRBJ1-5; the D segment call TRBD1 is taken from the table without a DNA check. TRBV21-1 is an annotated pseudogene. The CDR3 sequence is 18 residues long. Here the CDR3 reads CASSKGDDRARNNQPQHF. CDR3 bases: TGTGCCAGCAGCAAAGGAGATGACAGGGCTAGAAACAATCAGCCCCAGCATTTT.

This chain uses TRBV4-3 with TRBJ1-2; tentative D call: TRBD1 (5 bases). The CDR3 length is 16 residues. V shed 0 bases and J shed 3 bases, with 14 bases lying between them. CDR1 is LGHNA, CDR2 YSLEER, per germline. In DNA, the CDR3 is TGCGCCAGCAGCCAAGAAGAGTATACAGGCCACTATGGCTACACCTTC. Encoded protein: CASSQEEYTGHYGYTF.

This chain connects TRBV7-6 to TRBJ2-5; 9 bases align to TRBD2. Germline V lookup: CDR1 SGHVS, CDR2 FNYEAQ. The CDR3 totals 18 residues. J gave up 5 bases and V 3 bases, and 16 bases lay outside the gene matches. The CDR3 spells CASSLLFRGGGAEETQYF. The CDR3 nucleotides are TGTGCCAGCAGCTTGTTGTTTAGGGGCGGGGGGGCGGAGGAGACCCAGTACTTC.

V gene TRBV7-6 combines with J gene TRBJ2-1; 9 bases match TRBD2. Germline trimming cut 5 bases from V and 4 bases from J; bases unmatched to any gene: 6. CDR1 SGHVS and CDR2 FNYEAQ come from the germline V gene. The CDR3 is 15 amino acids. The chain's CDR3 is CASSPTSGGYNEQFF. The CDR3 DNA follows: TGTGCCAGCAGCCCGACTAGCGGAGGGTACAATGAGCAGTTCTTC.

About this clone: One end of the junction varies from germline; a read error may be responsible. The chain uses TRBV7-9 and TRBJ1-2; TRBD1 is a possible D gene (5 bases). The CDR3 runs to 15 residues. Germline loops: CDR1 SEHNR, CDR2 FQNEAQ (reference sequence). The chain's CDR3 is CSSSSPRQRLYGYTF. CDR3 DNA: TGTTCCAGCAGCTCCCCACGACAGCGACTGTATGGCTACACCTTC.

V is TRBV5-4 and J is TRBJ2-1; tentative D call: TRBD2 (7 bases). The germline gives CDR1 SGHNT, CDR2 YYREEE (reference sequence). The CDR3 is made up of 16 amino acids. Trimming pared 5 bases from V and 0 bases from J, leaving 15 bases between. CDR3 amino acids: CASRAGGADSYNEQFF. CDR3 sequence (DNA): TGTGCCAGCAGGGCTGGGGGGGCCGACTCCTACAATGAGCAGTTCTTC.

The V and J genes are TRBV23-1 and TRBJ1-1; tentative D call: TRBD1 (5 bases). TRBV23-1 is designated an ORF whose function remains uncertain. Trimming removed 4 bases from V and 0 bases from J, with 12 bases in between. The CDR3 spans 15 residues. The CDR3 here is CASSPGRRLNTEAFF. The DNA for the CDR3 is TGCGCCAGCAGTCCAGGGCGCCGTTTGAACACTGAAGCTTTCTTT.

The chain is built from TRBV28 and TRBJ1-2, with D tentatively TRBD1 (6 bases). The CDR3 has 16 amino acids. Germline loops: CDR1 MDHEN, CDR2 SYDVKM. V was shortened by 2 bases and J by 4 bases, with 17 bases between the two germline ends. CDR3 region: CASSLRMGAYGYGYTF. CDR3 coding DNA: TGTGCCAGCAGTTTACGTATGGGGGCATATGGCTATGGCTACACCTTC.

The chain uses TRBV5-6 and TRBJ1-2; maybe TRBD1 (6 bases). Trimming removed 0 bases from V and 8 bases from J, with 17 bases in between. The CDR3 covers 15 residues. Germline V CDR1 and CDR2: SGHDT, YYEEEE. In DNA form, the CDR3 reads TGTGCCAGCAGCTTGGACGGGGGGGCAGGAATGGGCTACACCTTC. It translates to CASSLDGGAGMGYTF.

The genes are TRBV5-6 and TRBJ2-3; unclear D gene. Between the trimmed V and J ends, which lost 0 bases and 8 bases, there was a span of 7 bases. The CDR3 runs to 12 residues. Germline-derived CDR1 and CDR2 are SGHDT and YYEEEE. CDR3 DNA: TGTGCCAGCAGCTTGGATTCGGTTACGCAGTATTTT. The encoded protein is CASSLDSVTQYF.

The chain has TRBV29-1 and TRBJ2-7; maybe TRBD2 (5 bases). The length of the CDR3 is 11 residues. Trimming stripped 2 bases from V and 6 bases from J, with 8 bases between. Germline V gene data show CDR1 as SQVTM and CDR2 as ANQGSEA. CDR3 in amino acids: CSVETEGEQYF. CDR3 DNA sequence: TGCAGCGTTGAAACTGAGGGCGAGCAGTACTTC.

The rearrangement links TRBV6-1 to TRBJ2-5, with 7 bases that match TRBD1. The CDR3 runs 14 residues. Losses at the gene ends were 6 bases for V and 5 bases for J; bases not matched to a gene: 9. Germline loops: CDR1 MNHNS, CDR2 SASEGT. The CDR3 DNA reads as TGTGCCAGCAGCCAATCTGGGACAGCGGAGACCCAGTACTTC. Its protein product is CASSQSGTAETQYF.

In DNA, the CDR3 is TGTGCCAGCAGTTCATCTCTCGGGCTAGCGGACCAAGAGACCCAGTACTTC. It is translated as CASSSSLGLADQETQYF. V is TRBV7-3 and J is TRBJ2-5, with 7 bases that match TRBD2. The germline V gene has CDR1 SGHTA and CDR2 FQGTGA. The junction had 13 bases not matched to a gene; V was cut back by 6 bases and J by 0 bases. The CDR3 is 17 amino acids.

The chain joins TRBV19 to TRBJ2-7, with a possible D match to TRBD2 (5 bases). Germline CDR1 and CDR2: LNHDA and SQIVND (reference sequence). This CDR3 is 21 amino acids long. Trimming cost V 3 bases and J 0 bases, with 30 bases left between them. The CDR3 here is CASSISPIGWGEAWSSYEQYF. The CDR3 nucleotides are TGTGCCAGTAGTATTAGCCCGATTGGCTGGGGAGAAGCCTGGAGCTCCTACGAGCAGTACTTC. Combining the CDR3 with reference TRBV19 and TRBJ2-7 gives the whole variable domain DGGITQSPKYLFRKEGQNVTLSCEQNLNHDAMYWYRQDPGQGLRLIYYSQIVNDFQKGDIAEGYSVSREKKESFPLTVTSAQKNPTAFYLCASSISPIGWGEAWSSYEQYFGPGTRLTVT.

This chain links TRBV12-2 with TRBJ1-5; TRBD1 is the table's D call and was not checked against the DNA. TRBV12-2 constitutes a pseudogene. The CDR3 is 17 residues long. CDR3 DNA sequence: TGTGCAAGTCACAAACCCCGCGACAGGGGGCTCGATCAGCCCCAGCATTTT. As protein: CASHKPRDRGLDQPQHF.